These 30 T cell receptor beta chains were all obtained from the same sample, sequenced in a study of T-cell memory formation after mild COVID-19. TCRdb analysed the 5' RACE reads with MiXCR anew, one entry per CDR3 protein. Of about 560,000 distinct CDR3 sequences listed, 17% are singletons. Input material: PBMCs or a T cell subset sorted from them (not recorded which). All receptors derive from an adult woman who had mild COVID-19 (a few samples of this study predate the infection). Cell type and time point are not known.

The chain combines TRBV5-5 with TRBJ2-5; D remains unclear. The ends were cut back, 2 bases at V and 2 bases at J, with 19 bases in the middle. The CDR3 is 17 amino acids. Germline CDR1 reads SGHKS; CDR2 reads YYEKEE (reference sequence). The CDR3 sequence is CASSFGRAFLQQETQYF. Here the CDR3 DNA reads TGTGCCAGCAGCTTTGGGCGCGCATTCCTCCAACAAGAGACCCAGTACTTC.

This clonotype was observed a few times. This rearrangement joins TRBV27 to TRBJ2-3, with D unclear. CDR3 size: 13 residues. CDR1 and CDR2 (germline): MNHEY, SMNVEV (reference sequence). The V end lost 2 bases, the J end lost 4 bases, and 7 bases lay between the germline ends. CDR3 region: CASSLPGADTQYF. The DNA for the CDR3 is TGTGCCAGCAGTTTACCAGGCGCAGATACGCAGTATTTT.

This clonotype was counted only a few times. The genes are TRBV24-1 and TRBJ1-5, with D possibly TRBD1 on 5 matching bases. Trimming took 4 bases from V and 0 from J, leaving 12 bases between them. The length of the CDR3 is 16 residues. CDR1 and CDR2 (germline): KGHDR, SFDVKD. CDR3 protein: CATSESGHSSNQPQHF. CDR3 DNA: TGTGCCACCAGTGAGTCCGGACATAGTAGCAATCAGCCCCAGCATTTT.

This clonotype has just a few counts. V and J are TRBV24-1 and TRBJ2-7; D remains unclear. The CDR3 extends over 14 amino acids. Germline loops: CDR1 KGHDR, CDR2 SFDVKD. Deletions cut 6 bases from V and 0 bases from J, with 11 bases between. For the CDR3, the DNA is TGTGCCACCAGTCCGGGCGATTACTCCTACGAGCAGTACTTC. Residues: CATSPGDYSYEQYF.

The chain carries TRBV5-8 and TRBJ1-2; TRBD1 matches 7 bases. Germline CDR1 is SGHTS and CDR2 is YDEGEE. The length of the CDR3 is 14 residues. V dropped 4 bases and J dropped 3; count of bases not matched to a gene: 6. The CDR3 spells CASSTRTGDYGYTF. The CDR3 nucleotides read TGTGCCAGCAGCACCAGGACAGGAGACTATGGCTACACCTTC.

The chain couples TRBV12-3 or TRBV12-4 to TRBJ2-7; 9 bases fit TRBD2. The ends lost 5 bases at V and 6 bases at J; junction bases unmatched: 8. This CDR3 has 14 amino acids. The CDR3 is CASSPLAGSLEQYF. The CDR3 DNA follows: TGTGCCAGCAGTCCCCTAGCGGGATCCCTCGAGCAGTACTTC.

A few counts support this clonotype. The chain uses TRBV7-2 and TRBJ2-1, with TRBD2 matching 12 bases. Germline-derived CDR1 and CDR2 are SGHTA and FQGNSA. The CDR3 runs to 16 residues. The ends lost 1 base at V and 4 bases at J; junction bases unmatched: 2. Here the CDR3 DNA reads TGTGCCAGCAGCTTAGAGCTAGCGGGAGGGTACAATGAGCAGTTCTTC. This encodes CASSLELAGGYNEQFF.

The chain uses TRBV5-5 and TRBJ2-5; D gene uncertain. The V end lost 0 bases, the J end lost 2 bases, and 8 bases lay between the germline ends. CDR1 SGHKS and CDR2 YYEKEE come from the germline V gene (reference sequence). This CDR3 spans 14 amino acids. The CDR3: CASSLEAVQETQYF. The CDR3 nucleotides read TGTGCCAGCAGCTTGGAAGCCGTACAAGAGACCCAGTACTTC.

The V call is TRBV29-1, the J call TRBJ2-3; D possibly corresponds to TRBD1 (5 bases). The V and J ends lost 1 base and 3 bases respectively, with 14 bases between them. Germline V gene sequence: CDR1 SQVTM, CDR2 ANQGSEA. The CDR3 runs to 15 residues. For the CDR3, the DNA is TGCAGCGTTGAAGGCGCTGGGGCCCGGACAGATACGCAGTATTTT. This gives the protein CSVEGAGARTDTQYF.

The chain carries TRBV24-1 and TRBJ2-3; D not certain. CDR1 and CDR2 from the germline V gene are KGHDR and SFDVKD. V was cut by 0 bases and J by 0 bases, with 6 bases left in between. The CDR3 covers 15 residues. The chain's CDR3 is CATSDLQDSTDTQYF. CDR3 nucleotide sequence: TGTGCCACCAGTGATTTGCAGGACAGCACAGATACGCAGTATTTT.

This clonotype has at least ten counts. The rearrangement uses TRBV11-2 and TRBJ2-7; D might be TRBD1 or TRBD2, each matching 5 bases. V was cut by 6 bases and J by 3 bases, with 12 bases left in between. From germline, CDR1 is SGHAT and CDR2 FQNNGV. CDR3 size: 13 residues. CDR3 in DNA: TGTGCCAGCAGTCCAGAGGGGAGCTACGAGCAGTACTTC. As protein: CASSPEGSYEQYF.

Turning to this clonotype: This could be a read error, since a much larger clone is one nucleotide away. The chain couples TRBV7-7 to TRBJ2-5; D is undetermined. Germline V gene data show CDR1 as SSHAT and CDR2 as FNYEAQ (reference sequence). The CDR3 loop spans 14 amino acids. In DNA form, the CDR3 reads TGTGCTAGCAGCTTAGATATTACCCCGGAGACCCAGTACTTC. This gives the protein CASSLDITPETQYF.

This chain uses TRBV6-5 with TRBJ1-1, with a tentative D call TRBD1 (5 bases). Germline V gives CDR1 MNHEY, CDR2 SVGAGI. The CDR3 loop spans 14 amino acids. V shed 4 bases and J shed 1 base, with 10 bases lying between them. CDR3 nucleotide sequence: TGTGCCAGCAGTTCGGCAGGGCAGAACACTGAAGCTTTCTTT. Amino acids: CASSSAGQNTEAFF.

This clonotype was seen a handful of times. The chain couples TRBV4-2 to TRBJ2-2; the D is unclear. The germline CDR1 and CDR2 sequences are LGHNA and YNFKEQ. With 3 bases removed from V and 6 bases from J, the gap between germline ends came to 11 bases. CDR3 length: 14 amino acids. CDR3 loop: CASSQVEEAGELFF. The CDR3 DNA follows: TGTGCCAGCAGCCAGGTGGAAGAGGCCGGGGAGCTGTTTTTT.

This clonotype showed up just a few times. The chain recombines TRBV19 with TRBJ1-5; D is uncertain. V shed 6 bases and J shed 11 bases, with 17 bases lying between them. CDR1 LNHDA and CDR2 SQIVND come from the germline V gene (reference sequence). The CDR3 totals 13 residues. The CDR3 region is CASSRQDPKAQHF. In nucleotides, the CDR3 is TGTGCCAGTAGCAGACAAGACCCAAAGGCCCAGCATTTT.

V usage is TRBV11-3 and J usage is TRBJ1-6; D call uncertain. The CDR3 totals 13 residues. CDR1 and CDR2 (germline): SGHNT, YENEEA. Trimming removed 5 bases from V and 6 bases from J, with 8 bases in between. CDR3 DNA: TGTGCCAGCAGCCCAAGTTCTAATTCACCCCTCCACTTT. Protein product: CASSPSSNSPLHF.

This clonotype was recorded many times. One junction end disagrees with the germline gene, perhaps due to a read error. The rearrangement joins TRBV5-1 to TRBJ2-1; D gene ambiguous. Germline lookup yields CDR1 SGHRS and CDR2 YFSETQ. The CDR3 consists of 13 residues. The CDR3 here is CASSLDGYNEQFF. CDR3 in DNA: TGTGCCAGCAGCTTGGACGGCTACAATGAGCAGTTCTTC.

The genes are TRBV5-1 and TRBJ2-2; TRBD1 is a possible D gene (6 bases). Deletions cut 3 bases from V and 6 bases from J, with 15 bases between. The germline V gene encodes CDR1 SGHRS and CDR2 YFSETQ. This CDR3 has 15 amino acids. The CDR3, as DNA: TGCGCCAGCAGCTCCGCCTACAGGGTCGCCGGGGAGCTGTTTTTT. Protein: CASSSAYRVAGELFF.

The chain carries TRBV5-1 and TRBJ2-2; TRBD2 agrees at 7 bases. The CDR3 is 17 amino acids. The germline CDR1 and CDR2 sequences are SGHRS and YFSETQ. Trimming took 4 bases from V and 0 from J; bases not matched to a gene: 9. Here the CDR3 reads CASSKQSGTTNTGELFF. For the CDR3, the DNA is TGCGCCAGCAGCAAACAATCCGGGACTACGAACACCGGGGAGCTGTTTTTT.

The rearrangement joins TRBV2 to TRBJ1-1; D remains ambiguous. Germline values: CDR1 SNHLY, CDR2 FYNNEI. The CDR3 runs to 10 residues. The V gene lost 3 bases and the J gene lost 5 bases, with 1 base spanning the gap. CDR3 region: CASSETEAFF. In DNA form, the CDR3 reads TGTGCCAGCAGTGAGACTGAAGCTTTCTTT.

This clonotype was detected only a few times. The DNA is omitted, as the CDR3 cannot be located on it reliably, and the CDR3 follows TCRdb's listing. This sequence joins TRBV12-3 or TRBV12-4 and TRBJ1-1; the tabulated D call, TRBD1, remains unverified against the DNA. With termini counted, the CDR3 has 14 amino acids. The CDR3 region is CASSFGQGAAGSFF.

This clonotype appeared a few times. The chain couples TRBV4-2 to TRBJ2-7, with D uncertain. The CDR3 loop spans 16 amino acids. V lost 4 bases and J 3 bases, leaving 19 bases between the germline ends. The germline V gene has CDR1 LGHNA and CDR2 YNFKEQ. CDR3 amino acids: CASSLRKIGQDYEQYF. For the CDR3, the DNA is TGTGCCAGCAGCCTCCGAAAGATAGGGCAGGACTACGAGCAGTACTTC.

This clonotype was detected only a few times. CDR3 sequence (DNA): TGCAGTGCTAGCCCTTGGAGGGGTTTAAACGAGCAGTACTTC. Protein product: CSASPWRGLNEQYF. The chain uses TRBV20-1 and TRBJ2-7; possibly TRBD2 for D (6 bases). CDR3 size: 14 residues. Germline V lookup: CDR1 DFQATT, CDR2 SNEGSKA (reference sequence). V shed 3 bases and J shed 5 bases, with 17 bases lying between them.

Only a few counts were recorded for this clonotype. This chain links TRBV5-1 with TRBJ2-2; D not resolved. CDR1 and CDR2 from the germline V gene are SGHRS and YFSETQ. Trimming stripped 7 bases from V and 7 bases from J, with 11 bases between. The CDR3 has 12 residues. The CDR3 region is CASAESFGELFF. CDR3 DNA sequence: TGCGCCAGCGCAGAAAGTTTCGGGGAGCTGTTTTTT. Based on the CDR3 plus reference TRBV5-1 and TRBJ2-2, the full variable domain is KAGVTQTPRYLIKTRGQQVTLSCSPISGHRSVSWYQQTPGQGLQFLFEYFSETQRNKGNFPGRFSGRQFSNSRSEMNVSTLELGDSALYLCASAESFGELFFGEGSRLTVL.

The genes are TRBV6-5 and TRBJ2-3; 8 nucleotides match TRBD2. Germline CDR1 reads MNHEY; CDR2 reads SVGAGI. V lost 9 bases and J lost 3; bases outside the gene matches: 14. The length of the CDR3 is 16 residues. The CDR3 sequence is CASRTNPGLVTDTQYF. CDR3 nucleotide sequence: TGTGCCAGTCGAACTAATCCGGGACTAGTGACAGATACGCAGTATTTT.

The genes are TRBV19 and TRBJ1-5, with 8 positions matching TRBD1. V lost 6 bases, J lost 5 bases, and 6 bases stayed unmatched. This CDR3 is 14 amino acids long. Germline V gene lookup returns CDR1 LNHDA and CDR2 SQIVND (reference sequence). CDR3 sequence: CASSTGRGHQPQHF. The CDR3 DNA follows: TGTGCCAGTAGCACAGGCAGGGGGCATCAGCCCCAGCATTTT.

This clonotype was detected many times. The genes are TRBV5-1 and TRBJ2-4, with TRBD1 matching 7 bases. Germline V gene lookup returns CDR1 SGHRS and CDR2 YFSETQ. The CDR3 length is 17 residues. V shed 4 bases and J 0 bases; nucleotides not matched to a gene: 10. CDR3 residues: CASSPSRDSAAKNIQYF. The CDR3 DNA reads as TGCGCCAGCAGCCCCTCCCGGGACAGCGCAGCCAAAAACATTCAGTACTTC.

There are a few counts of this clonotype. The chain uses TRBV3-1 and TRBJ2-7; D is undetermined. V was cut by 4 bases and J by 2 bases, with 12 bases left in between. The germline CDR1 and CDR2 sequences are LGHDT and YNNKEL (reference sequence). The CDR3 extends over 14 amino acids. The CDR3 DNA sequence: TGTGCCAGCAGCCCCCAGAGAGGAACCTACGAGCAGTACTTC. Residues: CASSPQRGTYEQYF.

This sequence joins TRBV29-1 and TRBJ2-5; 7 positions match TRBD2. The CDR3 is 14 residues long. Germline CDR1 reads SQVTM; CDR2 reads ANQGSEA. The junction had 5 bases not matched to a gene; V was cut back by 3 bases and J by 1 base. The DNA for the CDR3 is TGCAGCGTTGAGATGGGGGAGGGCCAAGAGACCCAGTACTTC. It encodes CSVEMGEGQETQYF.

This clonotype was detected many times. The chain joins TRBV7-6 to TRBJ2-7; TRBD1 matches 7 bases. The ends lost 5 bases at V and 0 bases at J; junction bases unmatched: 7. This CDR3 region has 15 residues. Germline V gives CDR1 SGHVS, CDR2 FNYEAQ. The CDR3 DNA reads TGTGCCAGCAGCGCGGACAGGATAAGCTCCTACGAGCAGTACTTC. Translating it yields CASSADRISSYEQYF.